This TCR beta chain was documented in a study of shared clonotypes between healthy human individuals. Study-level background: Donor ages ranged 18 to 49 years: a couple of women, a few men. Study findings and constraints: Generation probability values for non-shared clonotypes were lower than those for clonotypes shared by all four donors. The authors sampled blood alone, and tissue repertoires likely differ.

Profiling relied on immunoSEQ multiplex PCR, and the TCRdb table lists in-frame clones only, not all of them. The table lists around 1.4 million clones, just under 99% of them singletons. A note on this clone: As yet, its antigen is unknown.

Sequences were obtained from naive CD4+ T cells sorted from blood. The subset here: CD45RA+ positively selected. The receptor was derived from a man aged 30-40 years in good health.

The CDR3 region has the DNA TGTGCCAGCAGTGAGACTAGCGGCAGTGTCGAGCAGTACTTC. Translated, it gives CASSETSGSVEQYF. V gene TRBV6-6 combines with J gene TRBJ2-7; 9 positions match TRBD2. CDR3 length: 14 residues. Germline CDR1 and CDR2: MNHNY and SVGAGI (reference sequence). With 5 bases clipped from V and 6 bases from J, the junction kept 8 bases outside the gene matches.